This entry concerns a single T cell receptor beta chain. The target antigen is unknown. The entry originates in a study of T cell repertoires in cytomegalovirus infection. Across the study: Use of recently identified HLA-C-restricted and well-studied HLA-B-restricted CMV epitopes was part of the study. Public TCR beta signatures marked donors with CMV infection and the matching HLA.

The CDR3 is 13 amino acids. CDR1 is SGHTA and CDR2 is FQGNSA in the germline V gene. Trimming at V came to 2 bases and at J to 7 bases, leaving 3 bases not matched to a gene. TCRdb fed the reads into MiXCR, producing one record per CDR3 protein. This sample carries 150,000 to 200,000 distinct CDR3 sequences, about 22% of them seen once, and the ten largest clones take about 25%. Overall study findings and caveats: Within the response measured ex vivo, HLA-C-restricted CMV-specific TCR beta clonotypes were dominant. Cumulative frequency (of public TCR beta family members) identified carriers of CMV plus the relevant HLA.

The sample was CD8+ T cells from cultured PBMCs, taken from culture after CMV antigen stimulation. The chain carries TRBV7-2 and TRBJ1-1; the match to TRBD1 covers 8 bases. The receptor's source is a human donor in good health (CMV status not recorded). Some clones in this sample may be carry-over from other donors' samples. CDR3 nucleotide sequence: TGTGCCAGCAGCTTACAGGGGGCCCTTGAAGCTTTCTTT. It encodes CASSLQGALEAFF.